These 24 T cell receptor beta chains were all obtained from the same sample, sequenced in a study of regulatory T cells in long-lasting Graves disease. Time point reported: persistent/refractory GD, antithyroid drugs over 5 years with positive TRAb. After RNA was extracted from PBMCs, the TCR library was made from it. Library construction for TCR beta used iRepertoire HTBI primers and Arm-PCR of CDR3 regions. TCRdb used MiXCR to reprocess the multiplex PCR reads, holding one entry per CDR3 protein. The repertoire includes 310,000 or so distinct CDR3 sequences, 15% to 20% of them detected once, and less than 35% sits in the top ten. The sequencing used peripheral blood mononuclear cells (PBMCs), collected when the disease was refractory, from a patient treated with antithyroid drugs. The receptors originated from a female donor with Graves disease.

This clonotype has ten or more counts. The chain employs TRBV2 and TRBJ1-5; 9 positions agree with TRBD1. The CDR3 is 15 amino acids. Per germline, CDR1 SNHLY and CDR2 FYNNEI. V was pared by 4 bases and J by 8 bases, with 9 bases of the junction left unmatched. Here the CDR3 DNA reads TGTGCCAGCAGTGGGGGACAGGGAGCGATCAAGCCCCAGCATTTT. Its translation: CASSGGQGAIKPQHF.

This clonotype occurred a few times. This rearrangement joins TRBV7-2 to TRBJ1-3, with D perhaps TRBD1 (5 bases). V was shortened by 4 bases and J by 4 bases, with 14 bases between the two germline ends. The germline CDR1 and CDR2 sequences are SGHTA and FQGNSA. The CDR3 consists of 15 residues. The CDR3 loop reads CASSSGKGPGNTIYF. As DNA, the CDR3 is TGTGCCAGCAGCTCGGGGAAGGGGCCAGGAAACACCATATATTTT.

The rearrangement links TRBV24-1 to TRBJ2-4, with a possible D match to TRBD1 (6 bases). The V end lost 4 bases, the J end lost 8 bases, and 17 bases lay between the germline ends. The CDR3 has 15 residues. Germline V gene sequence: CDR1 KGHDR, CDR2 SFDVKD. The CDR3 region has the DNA TGTGCCACCAGTGACCCGAGAGCAGGGGATTACATTCAGTACTTC. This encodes CATSDPRAGDYIQYF.

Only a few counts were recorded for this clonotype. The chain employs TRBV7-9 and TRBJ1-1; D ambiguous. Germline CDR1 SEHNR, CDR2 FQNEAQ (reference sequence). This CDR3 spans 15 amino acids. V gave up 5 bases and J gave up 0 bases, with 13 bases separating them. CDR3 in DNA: TGTGCCAGCAGCCCCGTCTTGTTAGTGAACACTGAAGCTTTCTTT. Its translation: CASSPVLLVNTEAFF. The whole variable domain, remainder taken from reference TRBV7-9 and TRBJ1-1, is DTGVSQNPRHKITKRGQNVTFRCDPISEHNRLYWYRQTLGQGPEFLTYFQNEAQLEKSRLLSDRFSAERPKGSFSTLEIQRTEQGDSAMYLCASSPVLLVNTEAFFGQGTRLTVV.

The CDR3 loop is CASSDALTDTQYF. The CDR3 coding sequence is TGTGCCAGCAGTGACGCACTTACAGATACGCAGTATTTT. This chain connects TRBV5-4 to TRBJ2-3, with D uncertain. The ends were cut back, 5 bases at V and 3 bases at J, with 10 bases in the middle. CDR1 is SGHNT and CDR2 is YYREEE in the germline V gene (reference sequence). The CDR3 has 13 amino acids.

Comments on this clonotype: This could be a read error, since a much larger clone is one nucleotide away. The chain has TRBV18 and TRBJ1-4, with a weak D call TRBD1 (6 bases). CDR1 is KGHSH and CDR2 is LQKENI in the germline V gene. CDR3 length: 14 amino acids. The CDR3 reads CARSPPGATEKLFF. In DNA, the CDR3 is TGTGCCCGCTCACCACCGGGGGCGACTGAAAAACTGTTTTTT.

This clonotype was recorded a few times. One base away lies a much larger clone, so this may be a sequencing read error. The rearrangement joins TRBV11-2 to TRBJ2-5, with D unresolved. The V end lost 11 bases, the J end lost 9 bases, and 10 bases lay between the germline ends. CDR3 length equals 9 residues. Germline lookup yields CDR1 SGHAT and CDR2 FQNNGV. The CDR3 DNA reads TGTGCCCCCCAGCAGGCCCAGTACTTC. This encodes CAPQQAQYF.

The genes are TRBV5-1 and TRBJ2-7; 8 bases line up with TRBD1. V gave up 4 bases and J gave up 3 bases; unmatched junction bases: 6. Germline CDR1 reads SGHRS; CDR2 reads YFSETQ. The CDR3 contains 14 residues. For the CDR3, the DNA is TGCGCCAGCAGCATAGGACAGGGCCACTACGAGCAGTACTTC. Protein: CASSIGQGHYEQYF.

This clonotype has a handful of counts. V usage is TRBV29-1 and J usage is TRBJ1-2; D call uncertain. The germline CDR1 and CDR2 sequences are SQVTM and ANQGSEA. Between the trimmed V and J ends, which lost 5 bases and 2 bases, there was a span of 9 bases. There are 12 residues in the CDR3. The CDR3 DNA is TGCAGCGTTCCCCCAGAAAACTATGGCTACACCTTC. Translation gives CSVPPENYGYTF.

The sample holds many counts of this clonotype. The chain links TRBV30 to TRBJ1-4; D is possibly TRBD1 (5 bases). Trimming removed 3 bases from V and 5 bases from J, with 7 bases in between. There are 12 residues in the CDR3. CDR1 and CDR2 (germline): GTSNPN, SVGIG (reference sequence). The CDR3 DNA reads TGTGCCTGGAGCCGACAGAATGAAAAACTGTTTTTT. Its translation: CAWSRQNEKLFF.

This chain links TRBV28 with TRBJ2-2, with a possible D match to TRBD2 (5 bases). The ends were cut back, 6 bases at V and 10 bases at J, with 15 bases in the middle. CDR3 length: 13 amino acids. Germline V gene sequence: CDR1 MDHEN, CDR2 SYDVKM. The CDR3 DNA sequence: TGTGCCAGCAGCCCGAGGACTGGAGCGGAGCTGTTTTTT. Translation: CASSPRTGAELFF.

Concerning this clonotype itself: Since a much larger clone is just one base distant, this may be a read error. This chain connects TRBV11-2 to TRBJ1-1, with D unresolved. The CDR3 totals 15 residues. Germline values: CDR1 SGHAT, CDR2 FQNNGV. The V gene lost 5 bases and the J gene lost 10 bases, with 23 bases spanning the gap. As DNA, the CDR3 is TGTGCCAGCAGCGCTACCGGGTTCCCTCCGCCTGTAGCTTTCTTT. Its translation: CASSATGFPPPVAFF.

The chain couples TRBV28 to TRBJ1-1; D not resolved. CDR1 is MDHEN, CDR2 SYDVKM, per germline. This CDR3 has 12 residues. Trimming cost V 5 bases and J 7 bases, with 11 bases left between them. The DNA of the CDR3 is TGTGCCAGCAGTACTACAGCGTTTGAAGCTTTCTTT. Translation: CASSTTAFEAFF.

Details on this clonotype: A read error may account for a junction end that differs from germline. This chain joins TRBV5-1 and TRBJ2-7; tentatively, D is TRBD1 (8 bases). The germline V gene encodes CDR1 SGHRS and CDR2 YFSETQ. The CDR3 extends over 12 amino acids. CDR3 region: CVSSPDREGQYF. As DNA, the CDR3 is TGCGTCAGCAGCCCGGACAGGGAGGGTCAGTACTTC.

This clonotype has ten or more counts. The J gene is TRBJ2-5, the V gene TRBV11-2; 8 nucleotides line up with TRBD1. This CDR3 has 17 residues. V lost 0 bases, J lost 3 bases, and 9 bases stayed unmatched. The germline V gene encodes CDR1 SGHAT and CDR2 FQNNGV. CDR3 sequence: CASSLDVSRTGKETQYF. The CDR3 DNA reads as TGTGCCAGCAGCTTAGACGTTAGTAGGACAGGGAAAGAGACCCAGTACTTC.

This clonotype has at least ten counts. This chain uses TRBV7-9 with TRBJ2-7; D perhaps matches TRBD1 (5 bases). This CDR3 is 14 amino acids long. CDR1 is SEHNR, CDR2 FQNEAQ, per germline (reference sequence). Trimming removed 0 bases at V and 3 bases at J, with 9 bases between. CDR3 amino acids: CASSLAGQIYEQYF. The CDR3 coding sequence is TGTGCCAGCAGCTTAGCGGGGCAGATCTACGAGCAGTACTTC.

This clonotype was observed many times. The CDR3 DNA reads as TGCGCCAGCAGTGACGGCCGCGAGCAGTACTTC. Translation gives CASSDGREQYF. The chain joins TRBV10-2 to TRBJ2-7; D gene unclear. V was trimmed by 3 bases and J by 6 bases, leaving 6 bases between them. The CDR3 sequence is 11 residues long. Germline loops: CDR1 WSHSY, CDR2 SAAADI.

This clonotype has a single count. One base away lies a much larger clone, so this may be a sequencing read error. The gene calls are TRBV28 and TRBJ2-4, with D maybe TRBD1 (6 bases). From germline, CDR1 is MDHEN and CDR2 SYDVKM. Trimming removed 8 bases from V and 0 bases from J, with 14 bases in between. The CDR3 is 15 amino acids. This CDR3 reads CASGPKGVAKNIQYF. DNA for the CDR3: TGTGCCAGCGGTCCGAAGGGGGTAGCCAAAAACATTCAGTACTTC.

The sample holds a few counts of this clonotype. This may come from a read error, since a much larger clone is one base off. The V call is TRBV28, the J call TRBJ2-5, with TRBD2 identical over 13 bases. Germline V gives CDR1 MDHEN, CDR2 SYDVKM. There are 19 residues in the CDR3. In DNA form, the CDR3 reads TGTGCCAGCAGTCCCCCCGCGACTAGCGGGGGGAATTTTCAAGAGGCCCAGTACTTC. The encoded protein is CASSPPATSGGNFQEAQYF.

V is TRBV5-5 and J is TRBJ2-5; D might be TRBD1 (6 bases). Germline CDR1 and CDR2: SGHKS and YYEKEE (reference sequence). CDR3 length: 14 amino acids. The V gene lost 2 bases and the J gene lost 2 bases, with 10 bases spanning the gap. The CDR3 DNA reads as TGTGCCAGCAGCTTCTGGGACACTCAAGAGACCCAGTACTTC. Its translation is CASSFWDTQETQYF.

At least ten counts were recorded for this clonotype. The CDR3 protein is CASSAPMTYEQYF. As DNA, the CDR3 is TGTGCCAGCAGTGCCCCGATGACCTACGAGCAGTACTTC. This sequence joins TRBV25-1 and TRBJ2-7; D is undetermined. Germline CDR1 MGHDK, CDR2 SYGVNS. This CDR3 spans 13 amino acids. Trimming shortened V by 4 bases and J by 2 bases, and 9 bases separated the two germline ends.

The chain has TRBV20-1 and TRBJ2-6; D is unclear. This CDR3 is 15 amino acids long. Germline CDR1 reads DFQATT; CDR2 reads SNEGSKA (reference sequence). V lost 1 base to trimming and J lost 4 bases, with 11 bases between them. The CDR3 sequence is CSARAPGLGANVLTF. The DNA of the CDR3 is TGCAGTGCTAGAGCTCCTGGTTTGGGGGCCAACGTCCTGACTTTC.

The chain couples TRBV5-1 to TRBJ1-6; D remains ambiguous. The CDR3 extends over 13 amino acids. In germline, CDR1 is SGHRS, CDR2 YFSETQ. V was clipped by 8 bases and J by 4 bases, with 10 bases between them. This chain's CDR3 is CASYEGYNSPLHF. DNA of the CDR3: TGCGCCAGTTATGAGGGTTATAATTCACCCCTCCACTTT. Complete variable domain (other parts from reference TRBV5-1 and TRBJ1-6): KAGVTQTPRYLIKTRGQQVTLSCSPISGHRSVSWYQQTPGQGLQFLFEYFSETQRNKGNFPGRFSGRQFSNSRSEMNVSTLELGDSALYLCASYEGYNSPLHFGNGTRLTVT.

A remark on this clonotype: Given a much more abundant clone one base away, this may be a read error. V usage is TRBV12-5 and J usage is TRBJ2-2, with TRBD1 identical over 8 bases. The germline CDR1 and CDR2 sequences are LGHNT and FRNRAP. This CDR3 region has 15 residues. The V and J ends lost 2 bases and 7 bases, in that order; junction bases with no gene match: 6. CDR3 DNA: TGTGCTAGTGGTTTGACCAGGGGGCGTAGCGGGGAGCTGTTTTTT. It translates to CASGLTRGRSGELFF.